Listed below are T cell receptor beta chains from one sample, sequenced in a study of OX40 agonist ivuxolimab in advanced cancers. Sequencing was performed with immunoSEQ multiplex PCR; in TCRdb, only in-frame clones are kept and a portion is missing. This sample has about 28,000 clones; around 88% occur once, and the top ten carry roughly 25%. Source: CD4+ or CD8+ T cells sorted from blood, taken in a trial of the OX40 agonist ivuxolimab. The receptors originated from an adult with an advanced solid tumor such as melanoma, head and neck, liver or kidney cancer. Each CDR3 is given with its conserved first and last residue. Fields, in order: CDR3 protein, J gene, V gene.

cdr3_aa: CASSEGEGPETQYF; j_call: TRBJ2-5; v_call: TRBV6-4
cdr3_aa: CAIGENTEAFF; j_call: TRBJ1-1; v_call: TRBV10-3
cdr3_aa: CASSDAGVRTQYF; j_call: TRBJ2-5; v_call: TRBV27
cdr3_aa: CASSYSLTVYGYTF; j_call: TRBJ1-2; v_call: TRBV6-5
cdr3_aa: CASSPVEGSTYEQYF; j_call: TRBJ2-7; v_call: TRBV7-9
cdr3_aa: CASSSSGGYNEQFF; j_call: TRBJ2-1; v_call: TRBV5-1
cdr3_aa: CASSLGTGASYEQYF; j_call: TRBJ2-7; v_call: TRBV4-1
cdr3_aa: CSATSDRTDTQYF; j_call: TRBJ2-3; v_call: TRBV29-1
cdr3_aa: CASSEFGLAVTNTGELFF; j_call: TRBJ2-2; v_call: TRBV2
cdr3_aa: CASSSGTTDYGYTF; j_call: TRBJ1-2; v_call: TRBV7-8
cdr3_aa: CASSQGVVAGELFF; j_call: TRBJ2-2; v_call: TRBV4-1
cdr3_aa: CASSLSRATGELFF; j_call: TRBJ2-2; v_call: TRBV28
cdr3_aa: CASSPLAGWGETQYF; j_call: TRBJ2-5; v_call: TRBV6-1
cdr3_aa: CASSPFLGTHTGELFF; j_call: TRBJ2-2; v_call: TRBV7-8
cdr3_aa: CASSQPLDRNYGYTF; j_call: TRBJ1-2; v_call: TRBV4-2
cdr3_aa: CASSLMYLRNYEQYF; j_call: TRBJ2-7; v_call: TRBV5-6
cdr3_aa: CASSPTGRLSNQPQHF; j_call: TRBJ1-5; v_call: TRBV5-5
cdr3_aa: CAISESSRSGSGNTIYF; j_call: TRBJ1-3; v_call: TRBV10-3
cdr3_aa: CASSLRGTKNIQYF; j_call: TRBJ2-4; v_call: TRBV13
cdr3_aa: CASSLGTPTATNEKLFF; j_call: TRBJ1-4; v_call: TRBV7-8